Below, 26 T cell receptor beta chains from the same sample are listed, as sequenced in a study of blood T cell repertoires in COVID-19. Here immunoSEQ multiplex PCR was the method, and the copy in TCRdb shows in-frame clones only, minus some. Altogether tens of thousands of clones are present, roughly 87% being singletons, with the ten largest covering around 5.3%. Sample: peripheral blood. All receptors derive from a woman over 75 with acute or convalescent COVID-19.

This clone was detected once. This rearrangement joins TRBV24-1 to TRBJ1-1, with a tentative D call TRBD1 (6 bases). The germline CDR1 and CDR2 sequences are KGHDR and SFDVKD. V was cut by 6 bases and J by 8 bases, with 18 bases left in between. The CDR3 is 14 amino acids. In DNA, the CDR3 is TGTGCCACCAGTTTCTCAACAGGGAACGGGGAAGCTTTCTTT. Amino acid sequence: CATSFSTGNGEAFF.

The genes are TRBV9 and TRBJ1-5, with unresolved D. The ends were cut back, 0 bases at V and 11 bases at J, with 9 bases in the middle. This CDR3 has 12 residues. Germline V gives CDR1 SGDLS, CDR2 YYNGEE. This CDR3 reads CASSVGGVAQHF. The CDR3 region has the DNA TGTGCCAGCAGCGTAGGCGGGGTAGCCCAGCATTTT. The complete variable domain, with remaining parts taken from reference TRBV9 and TRBJ1-5, reads DSGVTQTPKHLITATGQRVTLRCSPRSGDLSVYWYQQSLDQGLQFLIQYYNGEERAKGNILERFSAQQFPDLHSELNLSSLELGDSALYFCASSVGGVAQHFGDGTRLSIL.

The rearrangement joins TRBV9 to TRBJ2-1; the match to TRBD2 covers 9 bases. The CDR3 has 15 residues. CDR1 and CDR2 from the germline V gene are SGDLS and YYNGEE. After removal of 0 bases from V and 7 bases from J, the junction contained 5 bases not matched to a gene. CDR3 nucleotides: TGTGCCAGCAGCGTAGTTAGTAGCGGGAGAAATGAGCAGTTCTTC. Residues: CASSVVSSGRNEQFF.

This sequence joins TRBV5-6 and TRBJ2-4; 7 bases match TRBD1. Germline lookup yields CDR1 SGHDT and CDR2 YYEEEE. Trimming at V came to 4 bases and at J to 1 base, leaving 14 bases not matched to a gene. This CDR3 spans 18 amino acids. The CDR3 spells CASSLPAEQGRAKNIQYF. Written as DNA, the CDR3 is TGTGCCAGCAGCCTGCCCGCGGAACAGGGGCGGGCCAAAAACATTCAGTACTTC.

The CDR3 nucleotides are TGTGCCAGCAGAGCCGGGACAACTTCTGGAAACACCATATATTTT. Translated: CASRAGTTSGNTIYF. This chain links TRBV6-5 with TRBJ1-3, with D maybe TRBD1 (6 bases). Germline lookup yields CDR1 MNHEY and CDR2 SVGAGI. The CDR3 loop spans 15 amino acids. V lost 6 bases and J lost 1, with 13 bases in between.

The sample holds one count of this clone. The V gene is TRBV4-1, the J gene TRBJ1-6, with D unclear. CDR3 length equals 18 residues. V dropped 4 bases and J dropped 7 bases, with 23 bases sitting between them. Germline CDR1 is MGHRA and CDR2 is YSYEKL. CDR3 in DNA: TGCGCCAGCAGCCGAGAAGTAGGGTTAGGAGGGTGGAATTCACCCCTCCACTTT. Protein: CASSREVGLGGWNSPLHF.

The chain employs TRBV7-9 and TRBJ1-1; 8 positions match TRBD1. The V and J ends lost 2 bases and 1 base, in that order; junction bases with no gene match: 6. The CDR3 contains 16 residues. The germline V gene has CDR1 SEHNR and CDR2 FQNEAQ (reference sequence). CDR3 sequence: CASSLRAGGGNTEAFF. CDR3 bases: TGTGCCAGCAGCTTAAGGGCAGGGGGCGGGAACACTGAAGCTTTCTTT.

The V call is TRBV7-3, the J call TRBJ2-1; TRBD2 agrees at 8 bases. Looked up from germline, CDR1 is SGHTA and CDR2 is FQGTGA. The length of the CDR3 is 14 residues. With V trimmed by 2 bases and J by 8 bases, 5 bases remained unmatched. The CDR3 reads CASSLSAGADEQFF. CDR3 DNA: TGTGCCAGCAGCTTATCAGCGGGAGCTGATGAGCAGTTCTTC. The entire variable domain, with the rest obtained from reference TRBV7-3 and TRBJ2-1, is as follows: GAGVSQTPSNKVTEKGKYVELRCDPISGHTALYWYRQSLGQGPEFLIYFQGTGAADDSGLPNDRFFAVRPEGSVSTLKIQRTERGDSAVYLCASSLSAGADEQFFGPGTRLTVL.

This clone was observed a single time. The V call is TRBV5-8, the J call TRBJ2-3; 9 bases match TRBD2. Germline loops: CDR1 SGHTS, CDR2 YDEGEE. Trimming removed 4 bases from V and 6 bases from J; junction bases left unmatched: 12. The CDR3 consists of 16 residues. CDR3: CASSLRRASGTDTQYF. Here the CDR3 DNA reads TGTGCCAGCAGCCTTAGAAGGGCTAGCGGGACGGATACGCAGTATTTT.

CDR3 nucleotides: TGTGCCAGCAGCTTATCGACAGGGGTGAGGGCCTACAATGAGCAGTTCTTC. It is translated as CASSLSTGVRAYNEQFF. The chain joins TRBV5-6 to TRBJ2-1; TRBD1 matches 8 bases. V shed 2 bases, J shed 2 bases, and the junction held 9 bases outside the gene matches. The CDR3 runs 17 residues. The germline gives CDR1 SGHDT, CDR2 YYEEEE.

V and J are TRBV29-1 and TRBJ1-2, with 7 bases identical to TRBD1. Trimming cost V 6 bases and J 5 bases; bases outside gene matches: 9. Germline lookup yields CDR1 SQVTM and CDR2 ANQGSEA. CDR3 length equals 13 residues. In nucleotides, the CDR3 is TGCAGCGTCCCCTCCGGGACAGAATATGGCTACACCTTC. This encodes CSVPSGTEYGYTF.

This clone was found once. The genes are TRBV12-3 or TRBV12-4 and TRBJ1-2; D is uncertain. The CDR3 has 12 residues. V was pared by 6 bases and J by 5 bases, with 10 bases between. CDR3: CASSLTGYGYTF. CDR3 in DNA: TGTGCCAGCAGCCTGACCGGGTATGGCTACACCTTC.

This chain uses TRBV7-2 with TRBJ1-4; 7 bases are a match to TRBD1. J lost 6 bases, V lost 1 base, and 5 bases had no gene match. The V gene's germline CDR1 is SGHTA and CDR2 FQGNSA. There are 15 residues in the CDR3. This CDR3 is CASSLGDRDYEKLFF. CDR3 DNA: TGTGCCAGCAGCTTAGGGGACAGAGATTATGAAAAACTGTTTTTT.

The chain joins TRBV3-1 (or the pseudogene TRBV3-2) to TRBJ1-2; 8 bases line up with TRBD1. V gave up 0 bases and J gave up 8 bases; unmatched junction bases: 11. CDR3 length: 16 residues. CDR1 is LGHDT, CDR2 YNNKEL, per germline (reference sequence). CDR3 in DNA: TGTGCCAGCAGCCAAGATGGATCCCTGGACAGGGTGGGCTACACCTTC. Its translation is CASSQDGSLDRVGYTF.

The chain has TRBV2 and TRBJ1-1; D is ambiguous. Deletions cut 0 bases from V and 5 bases from J, with 13 bases between. Germline assignment: CDR1 SNHLY and CDR2 FYNNEI. The CDR3 spans 15 residues. The CDR3 DNA reads TGTGCCAGCAGTGAAGCTCGCGGTTCGTTGACTGAAGCTTTCTTT. It yields the protein CASSEARGSLTEAFF. Complete variable domain (other parts from reference TRBV2 and TRBJ1-1): EPEVTQTPSHQVTQMGQEVILRCVPISNHLYFYWYRQILGQKVEFLVSFYNNEISEKSEIFDDQFSVERPDGSNFTLKIRSTKLEDSAMYFCASSEARGSLTEAFFGQGTRLTVV.

The chain couples TRBV6-2 or TRBV6-3 to TRBJ1-5, with 8 bases fitting TRBD1. The CDR3 is made up of 16 amino acids. Trimming cost V 4 bases and J 1 base; bases outside gene matches: 6. Germline CDR1 is MNHEY and CDR2 is SVGEGT. The CDR3 region is CASSFTGGLSNQPQHF. The CDR3 bases are TGTGCCAGCAGTTTTACAGGGGGTCTAAGCAATCAGCCCCAGCATTTT.

The V and J genes are TRBV5-6 and TRBJ2-3, with 11 bases lining up with TRBD2. The J segment lost 14 bases and the V segment lost 5 bases, leaving 16 bases of the junction unmatched. Germline lookup yields CDR1 SGHDT and CDR2 YYEEEE. This CDR3 has 15 amino acids. The CDR3 is CASSRTSGRLSDGYF. CDR3 coding DNA: TGTGCCAGCAGTCGAACTAGCGGGAGATTGAGTGACGGGTATTTT.

The rearrangement uses TRBV24-1 and TRBJ1-4; D remains unclear. The CDR3 consists of 13 residues. V dropped 6 bases and J dropped 5 bases, with 9 bases sitting between them. Germline values: CDR1 KGHDR, CDR2 SFDVKD. CDR3 residues: CATSNQRNEKLFF. DNA for the CDR3: TGTGCCACCAGTAATCAGCGAAATGAAAAACTGTTTTTT.

The V gene is TRBV2, the J gene TRBJ2-2, with 11 bases matching TRBD1. Losses at the gene ends were 6 bases for V and 4 bases for J; bases not matched to a gene: 4. The germline V gene encodes CDR1 SNHLY and CDR2 FYNNEI. The CDR3 length is 15 residues. This CDR3 is CASRPGTGGTGELFF. CDR3 sequence (DNA): TGTGCCAGCAGACCCGGGACAGGGGGCACCGGGGAGCTGTTTTTT.

This clone was seen only once. J is TRBJ1-2 and V is TRBV2, with a possible D match to TRBD1 (5 bases). The CDR3 contains 15 residues. Trimming removed 6 bases at V and 2 bases at J, with 16 bases between. Germline values: CDR1 SNHLY, CDR2 FYNNEI. CDR3 bases: TGTGCCAGCAGCCTGGTCAGGGCTTCCAACTATGGCTACACCTTC. Amino acids: CASSLVRASNYGYTF.

This clone turned up a few times. V and J are TRBV2 and TRBJ2-2; 10 bases map to TRBD1. CDR3 length equals 15 residues. Germline V CDR1 and CDR2: SNHLY, FYNNEI. The trim removed 3 bases at V and 4 bases at J, leaving 2 bases unmatched. The CDR3 region has the DNA TGTGCCAGCAGTGAGAGGACAGGGGGCACCGGGGAGCTGTTTTTT. Its protein is CASSERTGGTGELFF.

This chain links TRBV6-6 with TRBJ1-3; unclear D gene. Germline values: CDR1 MNHNY, CDR2 SVGAGI (reference sequence). Trimming removed 7 bases at V and 4 bases at J, with 14 bases between. CDR3 size: 14 residues. The CDR3 DNA follows: TGTGCCAGCACCTTGGAGGATCGGGGAAACACCATATATTTT. Translated, it gives CASTLEDRGNTIYF.

In its sample, this clone was seen once. V gene TRBV25-1 combines with J gene TRBJ1-2; tentatively, D is TRBD1 (6 bases). This CDR3 region has 14 residues. V was clipped by 4 bases and J by 2 bases, with 11 bases between them. Germline CDR1 is MGHDK and CDR2 is SYGVNS. CDR3 DNA sequence: TGTGCCAGCAGTGCTTACCAGGGGAACTATGGCTACACCTTC. Residues: CASSAYQGNYGYTF.

The J gene is TRBJ2-1, the V gene TRBV7-9, with 9 bases that match TRBD2. Germline V gene data show CDR1 as SEHNR and CDR2 as FQNEAQ (reference sequence). J gave up 10 bases and V 5 bases, and 21 bases lay outside the gene matches. The CDR3 covers 18 residues. The CDR3 region has the DNA TGTGCCAGCAGCCTTATACATATAGCGGGGGTCTACAATTCCGAGCAGTTCTTC. Its protein product is CASSLIHIAGVYNSEQFF.

The rearrangement links TRBV6-6 to TRBJ1-1; D remains unclear. Trimming took 7 bases from V and 1 from J, leaving 10 bases between them. The V gene's germline CDR1 is MNHNY and CDR2 SVGAGI (reference sequence). The CDR3 length is 13 residues. CDR3 bases: TGTGCCAGCACGGACTCCTCGAACACTGAAGCTTTCTTT. It yields the protein CASTDSSNTEAFF.

The chain recombines TRBV5-1 with TRBJ2-2; D is uncertain. V gave up 2 bases and J gave up 4 bases, with 12 bases separating them. Germline loops: CDR1 SGHRS, CDR2 YFSETQ. This CDR3 contains 15 residues. The CDR3 sequence: CASSLTNGFTGELFF. CDR3 bases: TGCGCCAGCAGCTTAACTAACGGGTTCACCGGGGAGCTGTTTTTT.